The 10 T cell receptor beta chains below all came from one sample that was sequenced in a study of tumor-infiltrating lymphocytes in primary liver carcinoma. In addition to blood RNA drawn from unsorted whole blood, germline DNA was extracted. The template, approximately 500 ng total RNA, yielded TCR beta cDNA made with a constant-region primer. Slightly modified ARM-PCR, run as three nested multiplex PCR rounds, produced the TCR beta libraries. The first two PCR rounds used TRBV1-TRBV30 primers with a Cbeta primer, 9 to 11 cycles each. MiXCR, run by TCRdb on the multiplex PCR reads, gives a single entry per CDR3 protein. The table shows approximately 330,000 distinct CDR3 sequences, with less than 65% occurring only once. The source material was peripheral blood. The receptors originated from a man between 35 and 55 years old with primary liver carcinoma and hepatitis B virus infection.

Of note for this clonotype: The CDR3 ends on some other residue instead of the conserved phenylalanine or tryptophan, so this is likely a read error. This chain joins TRBV5-6 and TRBJ2-1, with D maybe TRBD2 (5 bases). Germline values: CDR1 SGHDT, CDR2 YYEEEE. Between the trimmed V and J ends, which lost 0 bases and 7 bases, there was a span of 14 bases. The CDR3 spans 15 residues. This chain's CDR3 is CASSLARSGSNEQFS. In nucleotides, the CDR3 is TGTGCCAGCAGCTTGGCCCGGTCGGGATCGAATGAGCAGTTCTCC.

This clonotype was found a few times. CDR3: CASSLVSESNEQFF. In nucleotides, the CDR3 is TGTGCCAGCAGCTTAGTTTCAGAAAGTAATGAGCAGTTCTTC. This chain links TRBV7-9 with TRBJ2-1; D remains ambiguous. This CDR3 has 14 residues. Per the germline V gene, CDR1 is SEHNR and CDR2 is FQNEAQ (reference sequence). V was pared by 1 base and J by 7 bases, with 11 bases between.

This chain links TRBV20-1 with TRBJ2-1; D call uncertain. The V gene lost 0 bases and the J gene lost 5 bases, with 14 bases spanning the gap. The CDR3 covers 15 residues. CDR1 and CDR2 from the germline V gene are DFQATT and SNEGSKA (reference sequence). CDR3 in DNA: TGCAGTGCTAGAGAACCTGCGCGATGGAACAATGAGCAGTTCTTC. Translation: CSAREPARWNNEQFF.

Regarding this clonotype: A clone one base away is much larger, so this may be a read error. The CDR3 does not end in the conserved phenylalanine or tryptophan, so this is likely a read error. The chain combines TRBV6-6 with TRBJ2-2; unclear D gene. Germline V lookup: CDR1 MNHNY, CDR2 SVGAGI (reference sequence). The CDR3 loop spans 15 amino acids. With 6 bases removed from V and 1 base from J, the gap between germline ends came to 12 bases. Here the CDR3 DNA reads TGTGCCAGCAGCTTTACCCCTGGGAACACCGGGGAGCTGTTTCTT. Its protein product is CASSFTPGNTGELFL.

A note on this clonotype: A single base separates this from a much larger clone, so it may be a read error. The chain links TRBV4-1 to TRBJ2-7; 9 positions match TRBD1. Germline values: CDR1 MGHRA, CDR2 YSYEKL. This CDR3 is built from 17 residues. DNA for the CDR3: TGCGCCGGCAGCCACTCCCGTCGCGGGACAGGGTACAACGAGCAGTACTTC. This translates into CAGSHSRRGTGYNEQYF.

As for this clonotype: The junction shows a germline mismatch at one end, possibly a read error. The genes are TRBV4-3 and TRBJ2-2, with TRBD2 identical over 9 bases. Germline V gene data show CDR1 as LGHNA and CDR2 as YSLEER. CDR3 size: 18 residues. This CDR3 is CAGSQDLETSGSTGELFF. The CDR3 coding sequence is TGCGCCGGCAGCCAAGATCTGGAGACTAGCGGCAGCACCGGGGAGCTGTTTTTT.

The chain uses TRBV25-1 and TRBJ2-3, with 14 nucleotides matching TRBD2. The CDR3 has 17 amino acids. Per the germline V gene, CDR1 is MGHDK and CDR2 is SYGVNS. The V segment lost 2 bases and the J segment 5 bases; nucleotides outside the gene matches: 6. CDR3 DNA sequence: TGTGCCAGCAGTGAACGACTAGCGGGAGGGACGATAGATACGCAGTATTTT. It yields the protein CASSERLAGGTIDTQYF. Together with reference TRBV25-1 and TRBJ2-3, the CDR3 gives the full variable domain: EADIYQTPRYLVIGTGKKITLECSQTMGHDKMYWYQQDPGMELHLIHYSYGVNSTEKGDLSSESTVSRIRTEHFPLTLESARPSHTSQYLCASSERLAGGTIDTQYFGPGTRLTVL.

The genes are TRBV28 and TRBJ2-5; possibly TRBD2 for D (5 bases). V was trimmed by 2 bases and J by 5 bases, leaving 12 bases between them. Germline V gene lookup returns CDR1 MDHEN and CDR2 SYDVKM. The CDR3 sequence is 14 residues long. The DNA of the CDR3 is TGTGCCAGCAGTTTAGCGGGTGTGGTTGAGACCCAGTACTTC. It is translated as CASSLAGVVETQYF.

This clonotype was recorded many times. The junction departs from the called germline gene at one end, perhaps through a read error. The chain combines TRBV4-3 with TRBJ2-1; 9 nucleotides agree with TRBD2. Germline V gene data show CDR1 as LGHNA and CDR2 as YSLEER. The CDR3 is 13 amino acids. CDR3 sequence (DNA): TGCGCCAGCAGCCAAGAAAGCGGGAGGTCCCTCAATTTC. Protein sequence: CASSQESGRSLNF.

Note on this clonotype: One end of the junction fails to match germline, which may point to a read error. The chain recombines TRBV5-4 with TRBJ2-7; D tentatively reads TRBD1 or TRBD2 (5 bases each). This CDR3 is 16 amino acids long. Germline V gene data show CDR1 as SGHNT and CDR2 as YYREEE (reference sequence). The CDR3 region has the DNA TGTGTCAGCAGCTTGCCCGGGACGGATAACACCTATGAGCAGTACTTC. Translation gives CVSSLPGTDNTYEQYF.